Described below is a single T cell receptor (beta chain) sequence and its context. Antigen unknown. The V gene lost 4 bases and the J gene lost 4 bases, with 10 bases spanning the gap. Looked up from germline, CDR1 is SGHDN and CDR2 is FVKESK. This CDR3 spans 13 amino acids. The PCR used 60 Vbeta and 13 Jbeta primers. Some clones are missing from TCRdb's copy, which holds only in-frame ones; the method was immunoSEQ multiplex PCR. The sample lists roughly 56,000 clones; around 82% were seen once. The sample is drawn from a study of cytomegalovirus exposure and HLA in healthy donors. Study observations and caveats: Per published reports, the classifier diagnosed cytomegalovirus status with high specificity and sensitivity. TCR beta V- and J-gene trimming was later associated with a missense DCLRE1C variant.

The chain is built from TRBV14 and TRBJ2-5; no definite D call. The sample taken for sequencing was PBMCs. The TCR was taken from a boy younger than 18 in good health and CMV-seropositive. The CDR3 coding sequence is TGTGCCAGCAGCCGTTCGAGGATAGAGACCCAGTACTTC. It is translated as CASSRSRIETQYF.